Listed below are T cell receptor beta chains from one sample, sequenced in a study of cytomegalovirus exposure and HLA in healthy donors. TCRdb's table, derived via immunoSEQ multiplex PCR, lists solely in-frame clones and lacks some. The sample has approximately 81,000 clones, roughly 72% seen once; the top ten hold 7.5% to 9.5%. Sequencing was performed on PBMCs. These receptors were taken from a man in his forties in good health and CMV-seropositive. The CDR3 runs from the conserved cysteine through the conserved F or W. The D gene is left open where the match is weak. Clone size, where shown, is once, few, many, or a class for clones that have expanded.

V	D	size	J	DNA	CDR3
TRBV18	NA	NA	TRBJ1-2	TGTGCCAGCTCACCACTTACAGGGTTACATGGCTACACCTTC	CASSPLTGLHGYTF
TRBV28	NA	NA	TRBJ1-5	TGTGCCAGCAGCGTTAGCAATCAGCCCCAGCATTTT	CASSVSNQPQHF
TRBV28	TRBD2	NA	TRBJ2-5	TGTGCCAGCAGTTGGCCCATCTCTGGCGGGGGGCTTAACCAAGAGACCCAGTACTTC	CASSWPISGGGLNQETQYF
TRBV29-1	TRBD1	NA	TRBJ1-1	TGCAGCGTTGAGTCACAGGGGGCGTTGAACACTGAAGCTTTCTTT	CSVESQGALNTEAFF
TRBV11-2	NA	NA	TRBJ2-5	TGTGCCAGCAGCTTACTCCGGGACCAAGAGACCCAGTACTTC	CASSLLRDQETQYF
TRBV7-6	TRBD2	once	TRBJ2-3	TGTGCCAGCAGCTTAGCGGGGCGGGGGGGCCCAGATACGCAGTATTTT	CASSLAGRGGPDTQYF
TRBV19	TRBD2	once	TRBJ2-7	TGTGCCAGTAGTATAGATCCCGGACTAGCGGGAGCCGAGCAGTACTTC	CASSIDPGLAGAEQYF
TRBV7-9	NA	NA	TRBJ1-1	TGTGCCAGCAGCTTAGAGAGTGAAGCTTTCTTT	CASSLESEAFF
TRBV6-5	TRBD2	few	TRBJ2-3	TGTGCCAGCAGTCTGACTAGCGGGGGTGCAGATACGCAGTATTTT	CASSLTSGGADTQYF
TRBV27	NA	NA	TRBJ2-1	TGTGCCAGCACCCACAGGTCCGGTGAGCAGTTCTTC	CASTHRSGEQFF
TRBV28	NA	NA	TRBJ1-3	TGTGCCAGCAGTTTCCGCAGGGCTGGAAACACCATATATTTT	CASSFRRAGNTIYF
TRBV28	NA	NA	TRBJ1-2	TGTGCCAGCAGTTTCAGGGAATGGATGGGCTACTATGGCTACACCTTC	CASSFREWMGYYGYTF
TRBV10-3	TRBD1	NA	TRBJ2-5	TGTGCCATCAGCTCAGGGGGCCAAGAGACCCAGTACTTC	CAISSGGQETQYF
TRBV11-2	NA	NA	TRBJ2-7	TGTGCCAGCAGCCTGGGGAGGGGGACCCCCTTCGAGCAGTACTTC	CASSLGRGTPFEQYF
TRBV4-1	NA	few	TRBJ1-5	TGCGCCAGCAGCCAAATAGACCTCGGGTTTAAACAGCCCCAGCATTTT	CASSQIDLGFKQPQHF
TRBV2	TRBD2	once	TRBJ2-3	TGTGCCAGCAGTAGCGGGAGAACAGATACGCAGTATTTT	CASSSGRTDTQYF
TRBV2	TRBD2	NA	TRBJ2-5	TGTGCCAGCAGTGCGGGACTAGCGGAAGAGACCCAGTACTTC	CASSAGLAEETQYF
TRBV30	NA	NA	TRBJ2-1	TGTGCCTGGAGTGTACTGGGCCGCTACAATGAGCAGTTCTTC	CAWSVLGRYNEQFF
TRBV11-2	NA	NA	TRBJ2-7	TGTGCCAGCAGCGCGGGGACAGCCACCTACGAGCAGTACTTC	CASSAGTATYEQYF
TRBV4-3	TRBD1	NA	TRBJ2-5	TGCGCCAGCAGCCCCGACAGGGGAGAGACCCAGTACTTC	CASSPDRGETQYF
TRBV5-4	TRBD1	NA	TRBJ1-2	TGTGCCAGCAGCTTCCAGGGGGCTGCCTATGGCTACACCTTC	CASSFQGAAYGYTF
TRBV25-1	NA	NA	TRBJ2-3	TGTGCCAGCAGTGACCACAGGGTAGGGACAGATACGCAGTATTTT	CASSDHRVGTDTQYF